The next 17 T cell receptor beta chains were all read from a single sample in a study of identical twins. TCRdb recomputed calls from the 5' RACE reads with MiXCR, one row per CDR3 protein. Here the sample spans about 220,000 distinct CDR3 sequences, over 5% being singletons. This sample also belongs to another study, concerning T cells expressing NK-cell markers.

Sequenced input: CD8+ T cells sorted from blood. These receptor sequences come from a woman younger than 35 in good health.

This clonotype was observed many times. The chain joins TRBV4-3 to TRBJ2-3; a weak D match, TRBD2 (5 bases). V was cut by 3 bases and J by 1 base, with 8 bases left in between. The germline gives CDR1 LGHNA, CDR2 YSLEER. The CDR3 loop spans 14 amino acids. CDR3 amino acids: CASSQRVGTDTQYF. The CDR3 DNA is TGCGCCAGCAGCCAGAGGGTCGGCACAGATACGCAGTATTTT.

This clonotype was recorded a few times. V and J are TRBV5-1 and TRBJ2-7; D is unclear. The CDR3 length is 12 residues. V dropped 4 bases and J dropped 0 bases, with 5 bases sitting between them. Germline-derived CDR1 and CDR2 are SGHRS and YFSETQ. This chain's CDR3 is CASSKVSYEQYF. The CDR3 DNA follows: TGCGCCAGCAGCAAGGTCTCCTACGAGCAGTACTTC.

This clonotype has a count of ten or more. The rearrangement uses TRBV30 and TRBJ2-1; a possible D gene is TRBD2 (6 bases). With 3 bases removed from V and 5 bases from J, the gap between germline ends came to 20 bases. The CDR3 contains 16 residues. CDR1 is GTSNPN and CDR2 is SVGIG in the germline V gene (reference sequence). The CDR3 sequence is CAWSRVQGGGHNEQFF. CDR3 DNA: TGTGCCTGGAGCAGGGTCCAGGGTGGAGGGCACAATGAGCAGTTCTTC. Supplemented by reference TRBV30 and TRBJ2-1, the full variable domain reads SQTIHQWPATLVQPVGSPLSLECTVEGTSNPNLYWYRQAAGRGLQLLFYSVGIGQISSEVPQNLSASRPQDRQFILSSKKLLLSDSGFYLCAWSRVQGGGHNEQFFGPGTRLTVL.

In its sample, this clonotype was seen a few times. The genes are TRBV15 and TRBJ2-1, with 9 bases that match TRBD1. The CDR3 runs 15 residues. Germline CDR1 LNHNV, CDR2 YYDKDF (reference sequence). J gave up 4 bases and V 3 bases, and 4 bases lay outside the gene matches. The CDR3 here is CATSRDRGIYNEQFF. The CDR3 nucleotides are TGTGCCACCAGCAGGGACAGGGGAATATACAATGAGCAGTTCTTC. The whole variable domain, filled in from reference TRBV15 and TRBJ2-1, reads DAMVIQNPRYQVTQFGKPVTLSCSQTLNHNVMYWYQQKSSQAPKLLFHYYDKDFNNEADTPDNFQSRRPNTSFCFLDIRSPGLGDTAMYLCATSRDRGIYNEQFFGPGTRLTVL.

The table lists this clonotype with a few counts. The chain joins TRBV5-6 to TRBJ2-1; 7 positions match TRBD1. CDR3 length equals 16 residues. V gave up 4 bases and J gave up 4 bases; unmatched junction bases: 11. Looked up from germline, CDR1 is SGHDT and CDR2 is YYEEEE. The CDR3 loop is CASSRLRGQKYNEQFF. CDR3 bases: TGTGCCAGCAGCCGTCTAAGGGGACAGAAATACAATGAGCAGTTCTTC.

This clonotype was seen repeatedly, ten times or more. This chain links TRBV5-1 with TRBJ2-7; possibly TRBD2 for D (6 bases). Trimming took off 3 bases at V and 7 bases at J, with 8 bases between the two ends. CDR1 is SGHRS and CDR2 is YFSETQ in the germline V gene. There are 11 residues in the CDR3. The CDR3 region has the DNA TGCGCCAGCAGCTGGGGGAGGGAGCAGTACTTC. Its translation is CASSWGREQYF.

This clonotype was observed many times. This chain joins TRBV27 and TRBJ2-7, with D tentatively TRBD1 (6 bases). From germline, CDR1 is MNHEY and CDR2 SMNVEV (reference sequence). The CDR3 has 15 residues. Trimming cost V 5 bases and J 3 bases, with 17 bases left between them. CDR3 nucleotide sequence: TGTGCCAGCAGTGTGTTACAGGGAGATCTCTACGAGCAGTACTTC. It is translated as CASSVLQGDLYEQYF.

This chain links TRBV6-1 with TRBJ2-2, with 7 bases that match TRBD1. The CDR3 totals 14 residues. From germline, CDR1 is MNHNS and CDR2 SASEGT. V lost 7 bases, J lost 4 bases, and 6 bases stayed unmatched. The CDR3: CASTDRVPTGELFF. Written as DNA, the CDR3 is TGTGCCAGCACCGACAGGGTCCCCACCGGGGAGCTGTTTTTT.

The chain couples TRBV7-2 to TRBJ2-1; a possible D gene is TRBD2 (5 bases). This CDR3 contains 15 residues. Trimming left V 4 bases short and J 0 bases short, with 10 bases between. Per the germline V gene, CDR1 is SGHTA and CDR2 is FQGNSA. The CDR3 coding sequence is TGTGCCAGCAGCTCAACTAGGAGCTCCTACAATGAGCAGTTCTTC. Protein product: CASSSTRSSYNEQFF.

This clonotype was counted ten times or more. The chain recombines TRBV20-1 with TRBJ2-3, with 7 bases identical to TRBD2. The CDR3 is 15 residues long. The germline V gene has CDR1 DFQATT and CDR2 SNEGSKA (reference sequence). The ends lost 6 bases at V and 0 bases at J; junction bases unmatched: 9. The CDR3 region has the DNA TGCAGTGCCCAAGACATTAGCGGGAGCACAGATACGCAGTATTTT. This encodes CSAQDISGSTDTQYF.

This clonotype was found a few times. The rearrangement links TRBV7-2 to TRBJ1-2; TRBD1 is a possible D gene (5 bases). The CDR3 loop spans 12 amino acids. Deletions cut 7 bases from V and 8 bases from J, with 14 bases between. Germline V gives CDR1 SGHTA, CDR2 FQGNSA. The CDR3 region has the DNA TGTGCCAGCATGGGGAAGGGGAACGGCTACACCTTC. As protein: CASMGKGNGYTF.

This chain uses TRBV9 with TRBJ2-3; D assignment may be TRBD1 or TRBD2 (5 bases each). V was trimmed by 3 bases and J by 2 bases, leaving 13 bases between them. In germline, CDR1 is SGDLS, CDR2 YYNGEE. There are 15 residues in the CDR3. For the CDR3, the DNA is TGTGCCAGCAGCGATGGGGGAGCGATCACAGATACGCAGTATTTT. It is translated as CASSDGGAITDTQYF.

The chain recombines TRBV11-2 with TRBJ2-1; 10 bases are a match to TRBD2. J was trimmed by 2 bases and V by 5 bases; bases with no gene match: 12. The germline gives CDR1 SGHAT, CDR2 FQNNGV. CDR3 length equals 18 residues. CDR3 sequence: CASSLWPQLAGTYNEQFF. CDR3 DNA sequence: TGTGCCAGCAGCCTCTGGCCTCAACTAGCGGGAACCTACAATGAGCAGTTCTTC. The complete variable domain, with remaining parts taken from reference TRBV11-2 and TRBJ2-1, reads EAGVAQSPRYKIIEKRQSVAFWCNPISGHATLYWYQQILGQGPKLLIQFQNNGVVDDSQLPKDRFSAERLKGVDSTLKIQPAKLEDSAVYLCASSLWPQLAGTYNEQFFGPGTRLTVL.

This clonotype was picked up a small number of times. J is TRBJ1-1 and V is TRBV12-3 or TRBV12-4, with a possible D match to TRBD1 (5 bases). CDR3 length equals 14 residues. V dropped 6 bases and J dropped 5 bases, with 16 bases sitting between them. The CDR3 is CASRERGDGTEAFF. The CDR3 DNA is TGTGCCAGCAGGGAACGAGGGGATGGGACTGAAGCTTTCTTT.

The rearrangement links TRBV9 to TRBJ2-3; a possible D gene is TRBD1 (6 bases). Germline CDR1 SGDLS, CDR2 YYNGEE. The CDR3 covers 18 residues. Trimming removed 3 bases at V and 9 bases at J, with 29 bases between. DNA for the CDR3: TGTGCCAGCAGCGCGGGACCTAGGGGGACGGGATCGGGCCTGACGCAGTATTTT. Translated: CASSAGPRGTGSGLTQYF.

This sequence joins TRBV6-5 and TRBJ2-2; unclear D gene. Trimming took off 2 bases at V and 5 bases at J, with 9 bases between the two ends. The CDR3 has 14 residues. CDR1 and CDR2 from the germline V gene are MNHEY and SVGAGI. The CDR3 here is CASSYLGPTGELFF. Written as DNA, the CDR3 is TGTGCCAGCAGTTACCTCGGACCAACCGGGGAGCTGTTTTTT.

This clonotype was seen only a few times. The genes are TRBV6-5 and TRBJ2-2; D remains unclear. This CDR3 region has 13 residues. Germline values: CDR1 MNHEY, CDR2 SVGAGI. Trimming left V 2 bases short and J 7 bases short, with 8 bases between. CDR3 in DNA: TGTGCCAGCAGTTACATGGTCGGCGGGGAGCTGTTTTTT. Residues: CASSYMVGGELFF.